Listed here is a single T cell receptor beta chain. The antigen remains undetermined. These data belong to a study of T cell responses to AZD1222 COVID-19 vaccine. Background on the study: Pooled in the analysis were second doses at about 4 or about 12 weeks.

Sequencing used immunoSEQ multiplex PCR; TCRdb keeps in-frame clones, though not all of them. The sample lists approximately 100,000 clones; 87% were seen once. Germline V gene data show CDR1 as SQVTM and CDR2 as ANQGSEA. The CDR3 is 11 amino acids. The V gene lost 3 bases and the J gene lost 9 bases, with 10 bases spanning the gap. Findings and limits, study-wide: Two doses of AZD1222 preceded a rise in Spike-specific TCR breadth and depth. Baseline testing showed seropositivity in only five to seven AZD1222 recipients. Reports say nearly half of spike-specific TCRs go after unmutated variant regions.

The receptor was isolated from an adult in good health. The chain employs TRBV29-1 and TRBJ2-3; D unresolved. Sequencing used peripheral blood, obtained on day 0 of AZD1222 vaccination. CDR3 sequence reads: CSVDGGLTQYF. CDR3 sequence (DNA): TGCAGCGTTGATGGTGGTCTGACGCAGTATTTT.